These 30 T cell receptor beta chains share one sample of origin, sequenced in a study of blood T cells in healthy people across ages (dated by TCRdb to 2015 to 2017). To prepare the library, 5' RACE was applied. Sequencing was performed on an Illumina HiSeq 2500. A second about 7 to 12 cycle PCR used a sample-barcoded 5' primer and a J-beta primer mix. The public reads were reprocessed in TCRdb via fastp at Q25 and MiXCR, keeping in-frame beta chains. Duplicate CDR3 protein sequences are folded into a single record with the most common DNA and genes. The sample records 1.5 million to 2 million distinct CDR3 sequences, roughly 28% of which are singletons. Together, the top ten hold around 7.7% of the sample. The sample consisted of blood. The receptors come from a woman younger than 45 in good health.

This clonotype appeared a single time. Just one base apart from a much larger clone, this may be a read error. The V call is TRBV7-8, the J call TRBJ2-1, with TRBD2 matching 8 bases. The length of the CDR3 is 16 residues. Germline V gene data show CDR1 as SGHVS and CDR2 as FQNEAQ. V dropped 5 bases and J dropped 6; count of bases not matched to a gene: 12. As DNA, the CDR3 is TGTGCCAGCAGCCCCGCTGGGATTAGCGGGGCCAATGAGCAGTTCTTC. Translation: CASSPAGISGANEQFF.

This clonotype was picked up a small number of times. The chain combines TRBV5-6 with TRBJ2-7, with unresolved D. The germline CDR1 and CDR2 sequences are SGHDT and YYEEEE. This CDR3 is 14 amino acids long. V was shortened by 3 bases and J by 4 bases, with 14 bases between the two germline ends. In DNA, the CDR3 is TGTGCCAGCAGCTCCCCGGGCTCGGTTTACGAGCAGTACTTC. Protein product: CASSSPGSVYEQYF.

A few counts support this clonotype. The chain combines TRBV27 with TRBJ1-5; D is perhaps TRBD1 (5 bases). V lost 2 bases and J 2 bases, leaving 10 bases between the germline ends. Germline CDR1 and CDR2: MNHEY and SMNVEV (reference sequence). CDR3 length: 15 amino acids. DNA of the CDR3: TGTGCCAGCAGTTTAGGGACTGCAGGCAATCAGCCCCAGCATTTT. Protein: CASSLGTAGNQPQHF.

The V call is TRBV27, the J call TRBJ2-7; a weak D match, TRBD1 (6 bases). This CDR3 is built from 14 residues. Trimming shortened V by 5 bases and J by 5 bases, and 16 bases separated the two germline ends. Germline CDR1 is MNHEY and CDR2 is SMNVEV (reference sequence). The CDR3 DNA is TGTGCCAGCAGTGGATTTTACCAGGGGAACGAGCAGTACTTC. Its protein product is CASSGFYQGNEQYF.

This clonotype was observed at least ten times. CDR3 coding DNA: TGCGCCAGCAGCCAAGGAGGGGGCCCCTACAATGAGCAGTTCTTC. Protein: CASSQGGGPYNEQFF. The gene calls are TRBV4-1 and TRBJ2-1; 7 bases line up with TRBD1. This CDR3 has 15 amino acids. J lost 2 bases, V lost 1 base, and 2 bases had no gene match. Germline loops: CDR1 MGHRA, CDR2 YSYEKL.

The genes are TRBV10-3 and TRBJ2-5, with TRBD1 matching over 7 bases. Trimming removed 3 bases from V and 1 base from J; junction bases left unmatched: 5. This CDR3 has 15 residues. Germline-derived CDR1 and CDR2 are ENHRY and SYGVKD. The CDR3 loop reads CAISEGQVSQETQYF. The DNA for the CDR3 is TGTGCCATCAGTGAAGGACAGGTCAGCCAAGAGACCCAGTACTTC.

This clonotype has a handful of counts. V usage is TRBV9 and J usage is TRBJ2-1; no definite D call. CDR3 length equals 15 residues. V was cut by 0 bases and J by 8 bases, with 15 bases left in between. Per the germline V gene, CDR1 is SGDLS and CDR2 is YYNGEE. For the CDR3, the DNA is TGTGCCAGCAGCGTAGGCCCGGTCCCCCAGGATGAGCAGTTCTTC. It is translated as CASSVGPVPQDEQFF. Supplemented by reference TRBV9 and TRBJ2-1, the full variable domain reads DSGVTQTPKHLITATGQRVTLRCSPRSGDLSVYWYQQSLDQGLQFLIQYYNGEERAKGNILERFSAQQFPDLHSELNLSSLELGDSALYFCASSVGPVPQDEQFFGPGTRLTVL.

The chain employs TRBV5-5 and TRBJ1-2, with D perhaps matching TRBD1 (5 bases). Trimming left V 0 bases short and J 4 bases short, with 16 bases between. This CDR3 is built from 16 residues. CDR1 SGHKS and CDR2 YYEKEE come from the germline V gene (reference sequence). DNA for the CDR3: TGTGCCAGCAGCTTGGCTGCAGGGTTGAGAAGCTATGGCTACACCTTC. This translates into CASSLAAGLRSYGYTF.

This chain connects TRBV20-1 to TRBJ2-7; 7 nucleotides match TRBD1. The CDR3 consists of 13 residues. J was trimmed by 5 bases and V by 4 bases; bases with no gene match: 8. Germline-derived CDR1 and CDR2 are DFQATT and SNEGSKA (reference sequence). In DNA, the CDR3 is TGCAGTGCTAAAAAGGACAGGTCTCACGAGCAGTACTTC. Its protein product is CSAKKDRSHEQYF.

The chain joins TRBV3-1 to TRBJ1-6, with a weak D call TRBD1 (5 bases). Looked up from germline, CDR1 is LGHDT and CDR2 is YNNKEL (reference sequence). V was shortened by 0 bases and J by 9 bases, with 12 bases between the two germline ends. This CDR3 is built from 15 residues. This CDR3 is CASSQDGGLASPLHF. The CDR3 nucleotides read TGTGCCAGCAGCCAAGACGGGGGGTTAGCTTCACCCCTCCACTTT.

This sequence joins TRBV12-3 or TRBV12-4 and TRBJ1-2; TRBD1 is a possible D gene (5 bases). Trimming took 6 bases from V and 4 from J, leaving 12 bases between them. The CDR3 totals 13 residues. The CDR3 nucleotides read TGTGCCAGCAGCCCGACAGATGCCTATGGCTACACCTTC. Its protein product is CASSPTDAYGYTF.

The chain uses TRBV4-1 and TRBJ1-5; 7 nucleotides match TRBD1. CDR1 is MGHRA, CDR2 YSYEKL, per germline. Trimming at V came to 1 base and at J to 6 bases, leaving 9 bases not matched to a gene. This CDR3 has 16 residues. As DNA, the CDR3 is TGCGCCAGCAGCCAAGGATCGACAGGGATCCGTCAGCCCCAGCATTTT. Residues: CASSQGSTGIRQPQHF.

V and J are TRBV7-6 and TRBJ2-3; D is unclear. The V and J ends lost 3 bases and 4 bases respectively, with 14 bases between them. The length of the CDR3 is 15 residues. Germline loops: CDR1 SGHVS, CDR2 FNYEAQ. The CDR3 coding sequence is TGTGCCAGCAGCTTGGTACCCGAGGATGCAGATACGCAGTATTTT. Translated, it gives CASSLVPEDADTQYF.

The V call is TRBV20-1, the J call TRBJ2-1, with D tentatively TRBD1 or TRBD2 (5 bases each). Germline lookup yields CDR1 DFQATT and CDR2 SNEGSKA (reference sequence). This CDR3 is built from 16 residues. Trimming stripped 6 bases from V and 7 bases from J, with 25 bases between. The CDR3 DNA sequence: TGCAGTGCCTCTAACGAAGCCACGCCCGAGGGGAATGAGCAGTTCTTC. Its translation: CSASNEATPEGNEQFF.

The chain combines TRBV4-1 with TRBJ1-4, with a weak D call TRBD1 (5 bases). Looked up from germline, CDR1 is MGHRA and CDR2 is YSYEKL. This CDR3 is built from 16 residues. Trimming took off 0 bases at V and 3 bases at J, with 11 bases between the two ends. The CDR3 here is CASSQDRGVPNEKLFF. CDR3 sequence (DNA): TGCGCCAGCAGCCAAGATAGGGGTGTACCTAATGAAAAACTGTTTTTT.

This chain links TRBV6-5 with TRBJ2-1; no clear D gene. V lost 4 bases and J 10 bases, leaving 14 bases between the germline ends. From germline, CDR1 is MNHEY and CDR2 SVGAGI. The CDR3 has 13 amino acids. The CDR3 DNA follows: TGTGCCAGCAGTTCCCGTCTGAGCAACGAGCAGTTCTTC. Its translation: CASSSRLSNEQFF.

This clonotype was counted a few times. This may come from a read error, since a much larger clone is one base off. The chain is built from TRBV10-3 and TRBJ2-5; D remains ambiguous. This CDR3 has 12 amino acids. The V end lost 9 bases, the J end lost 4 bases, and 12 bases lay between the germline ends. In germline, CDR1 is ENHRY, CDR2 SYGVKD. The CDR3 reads CAIAVGRETQYF. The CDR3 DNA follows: TGTGCCATTGCGGTCGGCCGAGAGACCCAGTACTTC.

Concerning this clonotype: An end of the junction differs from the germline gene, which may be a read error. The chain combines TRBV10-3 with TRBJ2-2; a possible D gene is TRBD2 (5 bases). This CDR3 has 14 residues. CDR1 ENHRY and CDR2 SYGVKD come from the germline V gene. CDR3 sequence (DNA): TGTGCCATCAGTGACAGCCCGATAACCGGGGAACTGTTTTTT. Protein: CAISDSPITGELFF.

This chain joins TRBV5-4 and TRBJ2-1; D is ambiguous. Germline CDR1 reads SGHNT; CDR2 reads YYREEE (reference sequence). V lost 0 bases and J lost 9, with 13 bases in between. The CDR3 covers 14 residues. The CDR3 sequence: CASSLALVMGEQFF. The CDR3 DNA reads TGTGCCAGCAGCTTGGCCCTAGTCATGGGTGAGCAGTTCTTC.

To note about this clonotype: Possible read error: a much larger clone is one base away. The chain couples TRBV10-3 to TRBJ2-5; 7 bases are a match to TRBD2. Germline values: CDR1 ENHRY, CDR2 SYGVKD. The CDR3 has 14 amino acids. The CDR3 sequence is CAISAAGPQETRYF. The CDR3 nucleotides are TGTGCCATCAGTGCAGCGGGACCCCAAGAGACCCGGTACTTC.

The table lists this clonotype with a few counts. CDR3 protein: CASSELLGGEQFF. The CDR3 DNA reads TGTGCCAGCAGTGAATTGCTGGGAGGTGAGCAGTTCTTC. The chain combines TRBV25-1 with TRBJ2-1; perhaps TRBD2 as D (6 bases). Germline loops: CDR1 MGHDK, CDR2 SYGVNS. The V and J ends lost 1 base and 9 bases respectively, with 10 bases between them. The CDR3 contains 13 residues.

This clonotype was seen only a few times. CDR3 sequence: CASTTGNNSPLHF. DNA for the CDR3: TGTGCCAGCACAACAGGGAATAATTCACCCCTCCACTTT. The chain is built from TRBV6-1 and TRBJ1-6, with D tentatively TRBD1 (6 bases). The CDR3 extends over 13 amino acids. The ends were cut back, 7 bases at V and 5 bases at J, with 9 bases in the middle. The V gene's germline CDR1 is MNHNS and CDR2 SASEGT.

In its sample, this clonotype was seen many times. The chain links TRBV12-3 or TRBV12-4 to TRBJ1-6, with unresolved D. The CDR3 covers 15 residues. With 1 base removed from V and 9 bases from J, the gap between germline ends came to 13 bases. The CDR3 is CASSLETPRISPLHF. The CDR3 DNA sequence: TGTGCCAGCAGTTTAGAGACACCGCGAATTTCACCCCTCCACTTT.

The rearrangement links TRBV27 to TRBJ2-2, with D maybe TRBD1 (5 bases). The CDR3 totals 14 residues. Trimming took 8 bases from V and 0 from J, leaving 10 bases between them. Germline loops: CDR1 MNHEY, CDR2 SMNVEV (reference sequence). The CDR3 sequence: CASQGYTNTGELFF. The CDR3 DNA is TGTGCCAGCCAGGGCTACACGAACACCGGGGAGCTGTTTTTT.

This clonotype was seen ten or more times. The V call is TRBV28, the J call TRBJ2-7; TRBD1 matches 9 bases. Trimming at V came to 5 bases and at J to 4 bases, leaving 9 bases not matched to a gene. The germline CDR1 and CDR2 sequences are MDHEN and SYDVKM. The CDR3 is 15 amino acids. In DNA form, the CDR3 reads TGTGCCAGCAGTCGTGGACAGGGGCCACCTTACGAGCAGTACTTC. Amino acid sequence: CASSRGQGPPYEQYF.

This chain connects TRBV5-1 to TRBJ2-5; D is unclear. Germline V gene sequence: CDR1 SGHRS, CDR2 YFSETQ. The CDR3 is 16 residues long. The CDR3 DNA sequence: TGCACCGGCAGCTTGAGTAGCCCTCAGTACCAAGAGACCCAGTACTTC. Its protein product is CTGSLSSPQYQETQYF.

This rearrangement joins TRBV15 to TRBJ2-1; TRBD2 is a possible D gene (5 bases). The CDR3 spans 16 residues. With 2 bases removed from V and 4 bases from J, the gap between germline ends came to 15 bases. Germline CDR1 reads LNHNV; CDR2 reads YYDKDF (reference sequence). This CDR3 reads CATSRPGSRKYNEQFF. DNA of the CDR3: TGTGCCACCAGCAGACCGGGGTCACGCAAATACAATGAGCAGTTCTTC.

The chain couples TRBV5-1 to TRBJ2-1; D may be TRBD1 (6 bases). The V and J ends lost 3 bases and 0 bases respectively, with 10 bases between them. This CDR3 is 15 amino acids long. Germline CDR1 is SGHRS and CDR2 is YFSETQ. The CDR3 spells CASSSQGNSYNEQFF. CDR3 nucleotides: TGCGCCAGCAGCTCCCAGGGGAACTCCTACAATGAGCAGTTCTTC.

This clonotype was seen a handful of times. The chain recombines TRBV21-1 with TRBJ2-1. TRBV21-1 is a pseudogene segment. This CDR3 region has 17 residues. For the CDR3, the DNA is TGTGCCAGCAGCAAAGAGTGGTCCTGCACCCCCTACAATGAGCAGTTCTTC. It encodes CASSKEWSCTPYNEQFF.

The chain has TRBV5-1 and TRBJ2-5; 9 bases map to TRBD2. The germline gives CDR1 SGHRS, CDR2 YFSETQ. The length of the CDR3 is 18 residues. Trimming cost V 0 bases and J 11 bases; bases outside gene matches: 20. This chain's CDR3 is CASSLAGVAGVSRYKQYF. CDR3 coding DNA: TGCGCCAGCAGCTTGGCCGGAGTAGCGGGAGTTTCCCGCTACAAGCAGTACTTC.